The 8 T cell receptor beta chains below come from one sample, sequenced in a study of blood T cells in healthy people across ages. It was with a sample-barcoded 5' primer and a J-beta primer mix that a second PCR of roughly 7 to 12 cycles was run. TCRdb ran MiXCR on the 5' RACE reads and lists one entry per CDR3 protein. The sample yields over a million distinct CDR3 sequences, about 23% seen once. The data were also submitted as part of a second study, on T cells of mothers and their children.

Sequencing was carried out using blood. The receptors stem from a girl aged 2-10 years in good health.

The chain uses TRBV7-3 and TRBJ2-1; 8 positions match TRBD2. The CDR3 consists of 16 residues. The germline CDR1 and CDR2 sequences are SGHTA and FQGTGA. The trim removed 0 bases at V and 8 bases at J, leaving 9 bases unmatched. The CDR3 reads CASSLTSGLVIDEQFF. In nucleotides, the CDR3 is TGTGCCAGCAGCTTAACTTCGGGACTAGTAATCGATGAGCAGTTCTTC. The variable domain in full, with the rest retrieved from reference TRBV7-3 and TRBJ2-1, is GAGVSQTPSNKVTEKGKYVELRCDPISGHTALYWYRQSLGQGPEFLIYFQGTGAADDSGLPNDRFFAVRPEGSVSTLKIQRTERGDSAVYLCASSLTSGLVIDEQFFGPGTRLTVL.

V gene TRBV6-1 combines with J gene TRBJ2-7; maybe TRBD1 (6 bases). The ends were cut back, 11 bases at V and 3 bases at J, with 17 bases in the middle. The CDR3 has 13 residues. Germline CDR1 and CDR2: MNHNS and SASEGT. CDR3 in amino acids: CAARRQVHYEQYF. CDR3 sequence (DNA): TGTGCCGCACGTCGACAGGTGCACTACGAGCAGTACTTC.

There are a few counts of this clonotype. The CDR3 nucleotides are TGCAGTGCCACGACAGGGGTTGACGCTGAAGCTTTCTTT. This codes for CSATTGVDAEAFF. This chain joins TRBV20-1 and TRBJ1-1, with 8 nucleotides matching TRBD1. This CDR3 comprises 13 residues. The ends lost 6 bases at V and 6 bases at J; junction bases unmatched: 9. CDR1 and CDR2 (germline): DFQATT, SNEGSKA (reference sequence).

CDR3 sequence reads: CASSLEGGAGETQYF. The CDR3 bases are TGTGCCAGCAGCTTGGAGGGGGGCGCGGGGGAGACCCAGTACTTC. The chain combines TRBV7-9 with TRBJ2-5, with D perhaps TRBD1 or TRBD2 (6 bases each). Germline CDR1 reads SEHNR; CDR2 reads FQNEAQ (reference sequence). This CDR3 has 15 amino acids. The ends were cut back, 3 bases at V and 5 bases at J, with 16 bases in the middle.

The gene calls are TRBV7-2 and TRBJ2-4, with unresolved D. The germline V gene encodes CDR1 SGHTA and CDR2 FQGNSA. Deletions cut 5 bases from V and 7 bases from J, with 18 bases between. This CDR3 is 15 amino acids long. The CDR3 sequence is CASSPRPEMRNIQYF. The CDR3 nucleotides read TGTGCCAGCAGCCCAAGACCGGAAATGCGGAACATTCAGTACTTC.

V and J are TRBV19 and TRBJ1-5; D is unresolved. The CDR3 has 12 residues. The germline V and J ends were trimmed by 4 bases and 4 bases, with 5 bases remaining between them. Germline loops: CDR1 LNHDA, CDR2 SQIVND (reference sequence). CDR3 nucleotide sequence: TGTGCCAGTAGTACCCGTAATCAGCCCCAGCATTTT. This codes for CASSTRNQPQHF.

V usage is TRBV10-1 and J usage is TRBJ1-1; D gene ambiguous. CDR3 length: 13 residues. In germline, CDR1 is WNHNN, CDR2 SYGVQD (reference sequence). V dropped 0 bases and J dropped 10 bases, with 12 bases sitting between them. CDR3 sequence: CASSESRSMVAFF. In nucleotides, the CDR3 is TGCGCCAGCAGTGAGTCGAGATCTATGGTAGCTTTCTTT.

This chain connects TRBV20-1 to TRBJ2-3, with TRBD2 identical over 10 bases. CDR3 size: 15 residues. Germline V gene sequence: CDR1 DFQATT, CDR2 SNEGSKA (reference sequence). V trimming: 3 bases; J trimming: 3 bases; junction bases outside the gene matches: 6. This chain's CDR3 is CSARAPGLATDTQYF. DNA for the CDR3: TGCAGTGCTAGGGCTCCGGGACTAGCGACAGATACGCAGTATTTT.